Below, 31 T cell receptor beta chains from the same sample are listed, as sequenced in a study of cytomegalovirus exposure and HLA in healthy donors (dated by TCRdb to about 2017). Library preparation used the immunoSEQ multiplex PCR assay. A mixture of 60 forward primers for TCR Vbeta segments and 13 reverse primers for TCR Jbeta segments was used in the multiplex PCR. As stored in TCRdb, this immuneACCESS dataset retains in-frame rearrangements with V and J assigned. A fraction of the clones does not appear; measured against another copy, unresolved V genes explain less than half of the discrepancy, and the remainder lacks a known reason. Across this sample there are about 200,000 clones, with roughly 80% seen only once. The ten largest clones represent 1.5% to 2% of the sample. Input material: PBMCs. The receptor set was obtained from a young woman in good health and CMV-seronegative.

The J gene is TRBJ2-7, the V gene TRBV5-5, with 9 nucleotides matching TRBD1. CDR1 is SGHKS, CDR2 YYEKEE, per germline (reference sequence). This CDR3 is 16 amino acids long. Trimming removed 4 bases from V and 0 bases from J; junction bases left unmatched: 8. This chain's CDR3 is CASSPGQGTSSYEQYV. The CDR3 coding sequence is TGTGCCAGCAGCCCAGGACAGGGGACGAGCTCCTACGAGCAGTACGTC.

The rearrangement links TRBV27 to TRBJ2-1, with TRBD2 identical over 7 bases. Per the germline V gene, CDR1 is MNHEY and CDR2 is SMNVEV (reference sequence). The V segment lost 4 bases and the J segment 2 bases; nucleotides outside the gene matches: 8. This CDR3 region has 16 residues. This CDR3 is CASSSVRLAAYNEQFF. Here the CDR3 DNA reads TGTGCCAGCAGTTCCGTCAGGCTAGCGGCCTACAATGAGCAGTTCTTC.

CDR3 DNA sequence: TGTGCCAGCAGCCGGGACAGCCTTTCCAAGTCCGAGCAGTACGTC. This encodes CASSRDSLSKSEQYV. V usage is TRBV7-9 and J usage is TRBJ2-7, with 7 bases that match TRBD1. Trimming removed 5 bases from V and 6 bases from J; junction bases left unmatched: 13. Germline V gene sequence: CDR1 SEHNR, CDR2 FQNEAQ (reference sequence). This CDR3 is built from 15 residues.

The chain combines TRBV9 with TRBJ2-1, with 9 nucleotides matching TRBD2. The germline gives CDR1 SGDLS, CDR2 YYNGEE. V dropped 6 bases and J dropped 4; count of bases not matched to a gene: 8. The CDR3 totals 15 residues. The CDR3: CASTAVTSGYNEQFF. The DNA for the CDR3 is TGTGCCAGCACGGCAGTGACTAGCGGATACAATGAGCAGTTCTTC.

For the CDR3, the DNA is TGTGCCAGCAGTCCCTGGACTAGCGGGAGCAATGAGCAGTTCTTC. As protein: CASSPWTSGSNEQFF. V gene TRBV6-5 combines with J gene TRBJ2-1; 13 bases agree with TRBD2. The CDR3 runs to 15 residues. With 5 bases clipped from V and 6 bases from J, the junction kept 4 bases outside the gene matches. Germline loops: CDR1 MNHEY, CDR2 SVGAGI.

The chain is built from TRBV7-2 and TRBJ2-3; 7 bases are shared with TRBD1. Germline lookup yields CDR1 SGHTA and CDR2 FQGNSA. The ends lost 6 bases at V and 3 bases at J; junction bases unmatched: 3. The CDR3 runs to 13 residues. The CDR3 DNA sequence: TGTGCCAGCAGGGCAGGGGGAACAGATACGCAGTATTTT. It is translated as CASRAGGTDTQYF.

The chain links TRBV2 to TRBJ1-5, with D possibly being TRBD1 (6 bases). Between the trimmed V and J ends, which lost 7 bases and 6 bases, there was a span of 13 bases. CDR1 and CDR2 from the germline V gene are SNHLY and FYNNEI. The CDR3 covers 13 residues. The CDR3 is CASKYRESQPQHF. For the CDR3, the DNA is TGTGCCAGCAAATACAGGGAAAGTCAGCCCCAGCATTTT.

This sequence joins TRBV6-5 and TRBJ1-1, with unresolved D. The germline CDR1 and CDR2 sequences are MNHEY and SVGAGI. There are 16 residues in the CDR3. V was cut by 2 bases and J by 3 bases, with 16 bases left in between. The CDR3 loop is CASSYRETGVYTEAFF. The CDR3 region has the DNA TGTGCCAGCAGTTACCGGGAGACCGGGGTTTACACTGAAGCTTTCTTT.

The gene calls are TRBV2 and TRBJ2-4; D unclear. Germline V gene sequence: CDR1 SNHLY, CDR2 FYNNEI. This CDR3 has 15 residues. V was cut by 5 bases and J by 5 bases, with 16 bases left in between. The CDR3: CASSNQGDWENIQYF. CDR3 DNA: TGTGCCAGCAGTAACCAAGGTGACTGGGAAAACATTCAGTACTTC.

The chain is built from TRBV19 and TRBJ1-1; 7 bases line up with TRBD1. Per germline, CDR1 LNHDA and CDR2 SQIVND (reference sequence). V shed 5 bases, J shed 4 bases, and the junction held 13 bases outside the gene matches. The CDR3 runs 16 residues. Written as DNA, the CDR3 is TGTGCCAGTAGTGACAGGGTCGGAATCGCGCCCACTGAAGCTTTCTTT. Translating it yields CASSDRVGIAPTEAFF.

This rearrangement joins TRBV27 to TRBJ1-1; no reliable D call. The CDR3 is 18 amino acids. CDR1 is MNHEY, CDR2 SMNVEV, per germline (reference sequence). V lost 0 bases and J 5 bases, leaving 22 bases between the germline ends. The CDR3 region has the DNA TGTGCCAGCAGTTTATCGATCCCTTCTCGTGGCAGGTGGACTGAAGCTTTCTTT. It encodes CASSLSIPSRGRWTEAFF.

This clone was counted only a few times. The CDR3 protein is CASSQVAGAETQYF. As DNA, the CDR3 is TGCGCCAGCAGCCAAGTTGCGGGAGCAGAGACCCAGTACTTC. V usage is TRBV4-1 and J usage is TRBJ2-5; 7 nucleotides match TRBD2. The CDR3 is made up of 14 amino acids. Germline V CDR1 and CDR2: MGHRA, YSYEKL. The trim removed 1 base at V and 4 bases at J, leaving 3 bases unmatched.

V is TRBV10-3 and J is TRBJ1-5, with D possibly matching TRBD1 (6 bases). CDR3 size: 15 residues. V lost 2 bases and J 6 bases, leaving 14 bases between the germline ends. The germline CDR1 and CDR2 sequences are ENHRY and SYGVKD. CDR3 sequence (DNA): TGTGCCATCAGTGAGGGGGCAGGGGAGTCTCAGCCCCAGCATTTT. This encodes CAISEGAGESQPQHF.

J is TRBJ1-2 and V is TRBV5-4, with 11 bases lining up with TRBD1. Germline CDR1 SGHNT, CDR2 YYREEE (reference sequence). V trimming: 2 bases; J trimming: 7 bases; junction bases outside the gene matches: 7. The CDR3 spans 15 residues. The CDR3 here is CASSFDGTGGTGYTF. The CDR3 DNA is TGTGCCAGCAGCTTTGACGGGACAGGGGGTACTGGCTACACCTTC.

This chain joins TRBV4-3 and TRBJ2-3; 10 bases fit TRBD2. The V segment lost 4 bases and the J segment 6 bases; nucleotides outside the gene matches: 7. CDR1 LGHNA and CDR2 YSLEER come from the germline V gene. CDR3 length equals 15 residues. CDR3 in DNA: TGCGCCAGCAGCCTCAGCAATAGCGGGAGGGATACGCAGTATTTT. As protein: CASSLSNSGRDTQYF.

The J gene is TRBJ1-1, the V gene TRBV15; no firm D call. The V gene lost 2 bases and the J gene lost 5 bases, with 18 bases spanning the gap. CDR1 and CDR2 from the germline V gene are LNHNV and YYDKDF (reference sequence). The CDR3 is 16 residues long. This chain's CDR3 is CATSRLHRSMTTEAFF. CDR3 nucleotide sequence: TGTGCCACCAGCAGACTTCATAGGTCCATGACAACTGAAGCTTTCTTT.

Only a few counts were recorded for this clone. CDR3 sequence: CASTPGGVPGELFF. The CDR3 DNA reads TGTGCCAGCACCCCAGGGGGAGTTCCCGGGGAGCTGTTTTTT. The chain employs TRBV27 and TRBJ2-2, with 7 bases identical to TRBD1. This CDR3 has 14 residues. CDR1 MNHEY and CDR2 SMNVEV come from the germline V gene (reference sequence). V trimming: 7 bases; J trimming: 6 bases; junction bases outside the gene matches: 8.

The chain joins TRBV30 to TRBJ2-3, with D possibly matching TRBD2 (6 bases). Germline V gives CDR1 GTSNPN, CDR2 SVGIG (reference sequence). Deletions cut 0 bases from V and 5 bases from J, with 15 bases between. There are 15 residues in the CDR3. The DNA of the CDR3 is TGTGCCTGGAGTGTACTGGGGCGCGGGGTAGATACGCAGTATTTT. Translating it yields CAWSVLGRGVDTQYF.

The chain uses TRBV5-6 and TRBJ2-5; the D gene is possibly TRBD2 (7 bases). The CDR3 has 17 amino acids. V was pared by 1 base and J by 1 base, with 17 bases between. In germline, CDR1 is SGHDT, CDR2 YYEEEE. The CDR3 nucleotides read TGTGCCAGCAGCTTGCTTGCGGAGGGGGGGGTCCAAGAGACCCAGTACTTC. The encoded protein is CASSLLAEGGVQETQYF.

The V gene is TRBV6-1, the J gene TRBJ1-1, with a weak D call TRBD1 (6 bases). The CDR3 contains 15 residues. CDR1 is MNHNS, CDR2 SASEGT, per germline. V shed 5 bases and J shed 1 base, with 14 bases lying between them. The CDR3, as DNA: TGTGCCAGCAGTTCCCCGGGACACACGAACACTGAAGCTTTCTTT. This encodes CASSSPGHTNTEAFF.

V gene TRBV7-8 combines with J gene TRBJ2-5, with 12 bases matching TRBD2. Germline lookup yields CDR1 SGHVS and CDR2 FQNEAQ. Germline trimming cut 2 bases from V and 5 bases from J; bases unmatched to any gene: 6. The CDR3 consists of 16 residues. The CDR3 reads CASSLRLAGVSETQYF. The CDR3 DNA reads as TGTGCCAGCAGCTTAAGACTAGCGGGGGTGTCTGAGACCCAGTACTTC.

The V and J genes are TRBV6-5 and TRBJ1-4; 10 bases agree with TRBD1. CDR3 length equals 14 residues. The V gene's germline CDR1 is MNHEY and CDR2 SVGAGI. J gave up 7 bases and V 6 bases, and 5 bases lay outside the gene matches. CDR3 nucleotides: TGTGCCAGCAGACCAGACAGGGGGCCTGAAAAACTGTTTTTT. Its protein is CASRPDRGPEKLFF.

The chain links TRBV30 to TRBJ2-1, with 8 bases that match TRBD1. Germline loops: CDR1 GTSNPN, CDR2 SVGIG (reference sequence). The ends lost 8 bases at V and 8 bases at J; junction bases unmatched: 20. The CDR3 length is 16 residues. CDR3 sequence: CAGGPRRQGAVDEQFF. DNA for the CDR3: TGTGCCGGAGGTCCCCGTAGGCAGGGGGCTGTTGATGAGCAGTTCTTC.

The rearrangement links TRBV9 to TRBJ1-3; 8 nucleotides line up with TRBD1. The V gene end was trimmed by 3 bases and the J gene end by 0 bases; junction bases not matched to a gene: 8. The CDR3 is 17 amino acids. Germline-derived CDR1 and CDR2 are SGDLS and YYNGEE. The CDR3: CASSGLTGEDSGNTIYF. CDR3 nucleotides: TGTGCCAGCAGCGGATTGACAGGGGAAGACTCTGGAAACACCATATATTTT.

The CDR3 DNA sequence: TGTGCTATCTCGGAGCCCCATGGTGAGCAGTTCTTC. Its translation is CAISEPHGEQFF. The V gene is TRBV27, the J gene TRBJ2-1; D gene unclear. Germline CDR1 and CDR2: MNHEY and SMNVEV (reference sequence). The CDR3 contains 12 residues.

The V call is TRBV27, the J call TRBJ1-1, with 7 bases that match TRBD1. J lost 3 bases, V lost 0 bases, and 7 bases had no gene match. From germline, CDR1 is MNHEY and CDR2 SMNVEV (reference sequence). This CDR3 comprises 16 residues. DNA for the CDR3: TGTGCCAGCAGTTTATCGATCGACAGGGTGTACACTGAAGCTTTCTTT. Protein: CASSLSIDRVYTEAFF.

The chain is built from TRBV6-4 and TRBJ1-1; D is perhaps TRBD1 (5 bases). The V gene's germline CDR1 is MRHNA and CDR2 SNTAGT. CDR3 length: 17 amino acids. V was cut by 0 bases and J by 1 base, with 15 bases left in between. CDR3 sequence reads: CASSDSTRRDWNTEAFF. The CDR3 coding sequence is TGTGCCAGCAGTGACTCAACGCGCAGGGATTGGAACACTGAAGCTTTCTTT.

The V gene is TRBV6-1, the J gene TRBJ1-5, with 9 bases aligning to TRBD1. CDR1 MNHNS and CDR2 SASEGT come from the germline V gene. This CDR3 region has 18 residues. J was trimmed by 0 bases and V by 8 bases; bases with no gene match: 14. CDR3 bases: TGTGCCAGCCGTGCCGGGACAGGGATCGGGTATAGCAATCAGCCCCAGCATTTT. Protein product: CASRAGTGIGYSNQPQHF.

The V call is TRBV29-1, the J call TRBJ2-7, with 8 bases matching TRBD2. Germline loops: CDR1 SQVTM, CDR2 ANQGSEA. J gave up 0 bases and V 0 bases, and 10 bases lay outside the gene matches. The length of the CDR3 is 17 residues. The CDR3 DNA reads as TGCAGCGTTGAAGATGAGGTAGCGGGGTCTAGCTCCTACGAGCAGTACTTC. This gives the protein CSVEDEVAGSSSYEQYF.

This clone was counted between two and nine times. The CDR3 DNA reads as TGTGCCAGCAGTTACTCGACAGGGATTAGCTACGAGCAGTACTTC. Translated: CASSYSTGISYEQYF. The J gene is TRBJ2-7, the V gene TRBV6-5; TRBD1 agrees at 7 bases. CDR3 length equals 15 residues. Per germline, CDR1 MNHEY and CDR2 SVGAGI. V was pared by 0 bases and J by 3 bases, with 5 bases of the junction left unmatched.

This clone was recorded only once. This chain links TRBV5-1 with TRBJ1-2, with 7 nucleotides matching TRBD1. Germline trimming cut 0 bases from V and 0 bases from J; bases unmatched to any gene: 8. There are 17 residues in the CDR3. The germline V gene encodes CDR1 SGHRS and CDR2 YFSETQ. CDR3 in DNA: TGCGCCAGCAGCTTGGCCTTAGGGACAGAGGCTAACTATGGCTACACCTTC. Encoded protein: CASSLALGTEANYGYTF.